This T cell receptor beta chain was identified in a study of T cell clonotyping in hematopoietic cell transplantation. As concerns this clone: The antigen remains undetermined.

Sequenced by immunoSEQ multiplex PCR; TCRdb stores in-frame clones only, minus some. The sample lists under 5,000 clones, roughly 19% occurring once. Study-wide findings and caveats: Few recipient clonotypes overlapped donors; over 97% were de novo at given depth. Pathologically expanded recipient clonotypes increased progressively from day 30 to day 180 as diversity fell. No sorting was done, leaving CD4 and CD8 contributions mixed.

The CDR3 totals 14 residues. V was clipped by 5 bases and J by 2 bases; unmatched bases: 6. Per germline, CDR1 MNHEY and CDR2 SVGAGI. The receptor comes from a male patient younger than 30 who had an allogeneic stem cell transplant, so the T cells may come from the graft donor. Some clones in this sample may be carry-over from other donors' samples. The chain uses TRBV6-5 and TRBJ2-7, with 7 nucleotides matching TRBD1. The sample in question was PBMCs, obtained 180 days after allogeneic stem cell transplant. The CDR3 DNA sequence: TGTGCCAGCAGTATTGACAGGGTAACCTACGAGCAGTACTTC. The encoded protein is CASSIDRVTYEQYF.